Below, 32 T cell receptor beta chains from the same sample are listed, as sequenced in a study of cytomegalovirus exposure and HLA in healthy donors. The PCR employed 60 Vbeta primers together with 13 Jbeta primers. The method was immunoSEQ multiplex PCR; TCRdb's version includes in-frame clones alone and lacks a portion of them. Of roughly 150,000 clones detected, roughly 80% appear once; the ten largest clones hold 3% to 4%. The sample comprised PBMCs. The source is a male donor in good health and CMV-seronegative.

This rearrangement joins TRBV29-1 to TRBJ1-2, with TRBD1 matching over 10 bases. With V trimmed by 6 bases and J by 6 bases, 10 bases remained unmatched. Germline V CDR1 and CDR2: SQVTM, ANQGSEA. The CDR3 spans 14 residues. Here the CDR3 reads CSVERQGAVDGYTF. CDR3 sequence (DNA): TGCAGCGTAGAACGACAGGGGGCAGTCGATGGCTACACCTTC. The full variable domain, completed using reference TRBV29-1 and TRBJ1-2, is SAVISQKPSRDICQRGTSLTIQCQVDSQVTMMFWYRQQPGQSLTLIATANQGSEATYESGFVIDKFPISRPNLTFSTLTVSNMSPEDSSIYLCSVERQGAVDGYTFGSGTRLTVV.

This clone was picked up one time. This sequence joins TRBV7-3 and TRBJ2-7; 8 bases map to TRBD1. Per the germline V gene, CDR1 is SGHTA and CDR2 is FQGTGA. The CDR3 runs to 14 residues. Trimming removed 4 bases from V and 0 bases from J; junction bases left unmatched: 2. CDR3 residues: CASSSGQGSYEQYF. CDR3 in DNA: TGTGCCAGCAGCTCCGGACAGGGCTCCTACGAGCAGTACTTC.

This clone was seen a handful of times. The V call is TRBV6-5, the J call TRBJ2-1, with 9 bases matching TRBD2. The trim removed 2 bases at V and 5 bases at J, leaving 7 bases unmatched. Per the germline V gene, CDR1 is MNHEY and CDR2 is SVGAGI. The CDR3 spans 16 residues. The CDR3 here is CASSYGWTSVHNEQFF. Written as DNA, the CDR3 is TGTGCCAGCAGTTACGGATGGACTAGCGTCCACAATGAGCAGTTCTTC.

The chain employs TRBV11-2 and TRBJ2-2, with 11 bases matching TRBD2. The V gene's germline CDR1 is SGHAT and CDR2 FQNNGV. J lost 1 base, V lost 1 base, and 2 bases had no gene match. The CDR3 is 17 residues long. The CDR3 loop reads CASSLGTSGRNTGELFF. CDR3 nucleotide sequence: TGTGCCAGCAGCTTAGGAACTAGCGGGAGGAACACCGGGGAGCTGTTTTTT.

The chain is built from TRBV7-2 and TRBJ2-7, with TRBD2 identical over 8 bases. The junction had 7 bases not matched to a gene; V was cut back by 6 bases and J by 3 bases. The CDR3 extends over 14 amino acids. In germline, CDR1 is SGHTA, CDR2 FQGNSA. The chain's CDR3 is CASRHSGGDYEQYF. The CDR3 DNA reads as TGTGCCAGCAGGCACAGCGGGGGAGACTACGAGCAGTACTTC. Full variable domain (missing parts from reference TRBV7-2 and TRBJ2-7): GAGVSQSPSNKVTEKGKDVELRCDPISGHTALYWYRQSLGQGLEFLIYFQGNSAPDKSGLPSDRFSAERTGGSVSTLTIQRTQQEDSAVYLCASRHSGGDYEQYFGPGTRLTVT.

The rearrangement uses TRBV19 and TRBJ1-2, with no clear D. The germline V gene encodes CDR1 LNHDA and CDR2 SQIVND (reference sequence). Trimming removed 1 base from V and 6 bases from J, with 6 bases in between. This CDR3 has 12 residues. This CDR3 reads CASSIGGDGYTF. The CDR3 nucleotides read TGTGCCAGTAGTATAGGCGGGGATGGCTACACCTTC.

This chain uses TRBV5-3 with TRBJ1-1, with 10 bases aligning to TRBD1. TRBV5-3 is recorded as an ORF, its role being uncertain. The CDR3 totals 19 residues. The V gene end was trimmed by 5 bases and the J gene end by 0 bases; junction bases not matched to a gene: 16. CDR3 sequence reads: CARRYGTGVKLGMNTEAFF. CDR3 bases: TGTGCCAGAAGGTACGGGACAGGGGTTAAGTTGGGAATGAACACTGAAGCTTTCTTT.

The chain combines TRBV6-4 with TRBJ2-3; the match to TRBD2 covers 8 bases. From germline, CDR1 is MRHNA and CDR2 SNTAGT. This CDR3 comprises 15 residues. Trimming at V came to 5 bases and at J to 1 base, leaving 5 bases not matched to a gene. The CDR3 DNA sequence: TGTGCCAGCAGTTTTAGCGGGGAGGGCACAGATACGCAGTATTTT. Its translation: CASSFSGEGTDTQYF.

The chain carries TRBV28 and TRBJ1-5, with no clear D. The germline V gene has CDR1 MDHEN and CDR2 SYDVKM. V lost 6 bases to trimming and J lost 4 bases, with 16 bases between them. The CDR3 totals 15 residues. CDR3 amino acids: CASSIGKPSNQPQHF. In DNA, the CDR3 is TGTGCCAGCAGCATCGGGAAGCCCTCGAATCAGCCCCAGCATTTT.

DNA for the CDR3: TGTGCCAGCAGTCACCCGGAGGACCGTCATGGCTACACCTTC. This codes for CASSHPEDRHGYTF. The V gene is TRBV6-5, the J gene TRBJ1-2; the D is unclear. The germline gives CDR1 MNHEY, CDR2 SVGAGI. This CDR3 has 14 residues. The germline V and J ends were trimmed by 5 bases and 6 bases, with 16 bases remaining between them.

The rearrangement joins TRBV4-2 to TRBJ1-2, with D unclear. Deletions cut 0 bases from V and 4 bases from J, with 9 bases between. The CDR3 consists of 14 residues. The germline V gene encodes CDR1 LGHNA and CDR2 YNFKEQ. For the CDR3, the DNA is TGTGCCAGCAGCCAAGATCGGGTCGGCTATGGCTACACCTTC. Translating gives CASSQDRVGYGYTF.

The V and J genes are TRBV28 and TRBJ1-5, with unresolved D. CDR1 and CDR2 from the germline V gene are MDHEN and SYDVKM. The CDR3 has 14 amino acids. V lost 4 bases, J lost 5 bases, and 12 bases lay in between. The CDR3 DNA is TGTGCCAGCAGTTCTCCGAGGCCCTATCAGCCCCAGCATTTT. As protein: CASSSPRPYQPQHF.

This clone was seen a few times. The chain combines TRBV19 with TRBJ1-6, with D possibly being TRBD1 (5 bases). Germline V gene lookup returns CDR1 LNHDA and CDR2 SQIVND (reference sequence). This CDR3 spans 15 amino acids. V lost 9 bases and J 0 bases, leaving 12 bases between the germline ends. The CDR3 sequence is CASVTGHSYNSPLHF. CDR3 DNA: TGTGCCAGCGTGACCGGACACTCCTATAATTCACCCCTCCACTTT.

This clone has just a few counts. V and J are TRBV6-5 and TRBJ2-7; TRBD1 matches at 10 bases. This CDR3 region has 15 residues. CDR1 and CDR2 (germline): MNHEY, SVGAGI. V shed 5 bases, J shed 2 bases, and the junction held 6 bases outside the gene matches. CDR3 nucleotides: TGTGCCAGCAGTACCACCGGGACAGGGGCCTACGAGCAGTACTTC. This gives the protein CASSTTGTGAYEQYF.

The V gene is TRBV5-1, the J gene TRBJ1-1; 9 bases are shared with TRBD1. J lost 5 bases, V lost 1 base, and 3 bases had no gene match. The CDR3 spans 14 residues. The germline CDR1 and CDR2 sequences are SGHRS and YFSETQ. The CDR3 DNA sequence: TGCGCCAGCAGCTTGCGACAGGGGGGGACTGAAGCTTTCTTT. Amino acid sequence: CASSLRQGGTEAFF.

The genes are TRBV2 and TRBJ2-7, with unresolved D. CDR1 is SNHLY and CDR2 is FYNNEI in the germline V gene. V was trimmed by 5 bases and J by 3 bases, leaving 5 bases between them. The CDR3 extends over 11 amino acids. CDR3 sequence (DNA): TGTGCCAGCAGTCCCTTCTACGAGCAGTACTTC. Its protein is CASSPFYEQYF.

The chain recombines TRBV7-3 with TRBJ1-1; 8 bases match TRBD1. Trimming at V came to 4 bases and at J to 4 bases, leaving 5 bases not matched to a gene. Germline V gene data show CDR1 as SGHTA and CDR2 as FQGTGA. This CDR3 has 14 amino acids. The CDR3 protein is CASSWGTGSTEAFF. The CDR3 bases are TGTGCCAGCAGCTGGGGGACAGGCAGCACTGAAGCTTTCTTT.

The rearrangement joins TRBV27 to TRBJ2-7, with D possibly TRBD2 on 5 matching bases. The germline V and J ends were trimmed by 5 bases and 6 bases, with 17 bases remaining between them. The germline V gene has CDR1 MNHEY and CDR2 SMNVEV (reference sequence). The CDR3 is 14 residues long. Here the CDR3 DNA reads TGTGCCAGCAGTGTGACCGGGCTCCGGGGCGAGCAGTACTTC. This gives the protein CASSVTGLRGEQYF.

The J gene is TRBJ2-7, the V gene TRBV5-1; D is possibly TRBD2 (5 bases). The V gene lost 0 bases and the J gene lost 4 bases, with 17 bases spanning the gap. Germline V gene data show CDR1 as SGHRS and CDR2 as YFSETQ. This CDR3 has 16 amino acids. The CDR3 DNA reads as TGCGCCAGCAGCTTGGCCGTGGACTCTAACCATTACGAGCAGTACTTC. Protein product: CASSLAVDSNHYEQYF.

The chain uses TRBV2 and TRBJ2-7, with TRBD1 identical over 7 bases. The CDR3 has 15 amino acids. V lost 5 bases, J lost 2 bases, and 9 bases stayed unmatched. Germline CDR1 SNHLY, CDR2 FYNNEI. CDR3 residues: CASSLSGQLTYEQYF. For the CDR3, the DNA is TGTGCCAGCAGTCTCTCGGGACAGCTAACCTACGAGCAGTACTTC. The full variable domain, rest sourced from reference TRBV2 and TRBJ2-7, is EPEVTQTPSHQVTQMGQEVILRCVPISNHLYFYWYRQILGQKVEFLVSFYNNEISEKSEIFDDQFSVERPDGSNFTLKIRSTKLEDSAMYFCASSLSGQLTYEQYFGPGTRLTVT.

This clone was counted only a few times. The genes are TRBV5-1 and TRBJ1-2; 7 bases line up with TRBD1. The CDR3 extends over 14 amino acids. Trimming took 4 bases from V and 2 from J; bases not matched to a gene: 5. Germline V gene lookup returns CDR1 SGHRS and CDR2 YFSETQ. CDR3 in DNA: TGCGCCAGCAGCATATGGACAGGCAACTATGGCTACACCTTC. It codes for CASSIWTGNYGYTF.

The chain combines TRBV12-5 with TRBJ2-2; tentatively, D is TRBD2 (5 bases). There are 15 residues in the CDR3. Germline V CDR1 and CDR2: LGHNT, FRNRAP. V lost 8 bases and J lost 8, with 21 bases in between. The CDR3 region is CASRATSGHVGELFF. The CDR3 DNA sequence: TGTGCTAGTCGGGCGACGAGCGGCCATGTAGGGGAGCTGTTTTTT.

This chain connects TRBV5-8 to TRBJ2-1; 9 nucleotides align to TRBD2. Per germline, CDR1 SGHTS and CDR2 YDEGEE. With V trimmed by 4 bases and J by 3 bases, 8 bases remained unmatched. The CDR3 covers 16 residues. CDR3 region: CASSGKLRGGYNEQFF. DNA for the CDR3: TGTGCCAGCAGCGGGAAGTTGCGGGGGGGCTACAATGAGCAGTTCTTC.

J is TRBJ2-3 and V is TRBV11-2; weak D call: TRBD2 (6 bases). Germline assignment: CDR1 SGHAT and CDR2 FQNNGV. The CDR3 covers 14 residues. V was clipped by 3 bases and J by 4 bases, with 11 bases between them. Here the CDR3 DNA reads TGTGCCAGCAGCTTGGAAGGAGGGCCAGATACGCAGTATTTT. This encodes CASSLEGGPDTQYF.

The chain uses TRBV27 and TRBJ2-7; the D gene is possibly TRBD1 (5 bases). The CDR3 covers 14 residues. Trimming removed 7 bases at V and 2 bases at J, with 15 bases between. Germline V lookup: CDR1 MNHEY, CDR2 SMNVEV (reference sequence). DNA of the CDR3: TGTGCCAGCAAAACAGGATTGGAACCCTACGAGCAGTACTTC. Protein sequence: CASKTGLEPYEQYF.

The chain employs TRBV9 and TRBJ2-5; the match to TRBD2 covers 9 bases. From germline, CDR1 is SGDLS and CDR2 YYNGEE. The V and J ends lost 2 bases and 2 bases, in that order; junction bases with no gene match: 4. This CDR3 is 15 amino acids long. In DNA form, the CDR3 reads TGTGCCAGCAGCGTGCCTAGCGGGACTCAAGAGACCCAGTACTTC. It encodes CASSVPSGTQETQYF.

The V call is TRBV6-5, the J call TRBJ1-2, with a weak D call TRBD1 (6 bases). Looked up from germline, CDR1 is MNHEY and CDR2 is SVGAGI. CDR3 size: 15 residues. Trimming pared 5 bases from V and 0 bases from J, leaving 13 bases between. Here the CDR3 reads CASSTGQQPNYGYTF. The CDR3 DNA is TGTGCCAGCAGTACTGGACAGCAACCTAACTATGGCTACACCTTC.

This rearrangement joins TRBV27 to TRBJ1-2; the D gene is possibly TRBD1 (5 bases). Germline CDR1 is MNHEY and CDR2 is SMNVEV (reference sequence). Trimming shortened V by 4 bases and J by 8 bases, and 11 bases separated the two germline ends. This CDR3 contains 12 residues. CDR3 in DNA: TGTGCCAGCAGTTCGGGGGGTCGGGGCTACACCTTC. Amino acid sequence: CASSSGGRGYTF.

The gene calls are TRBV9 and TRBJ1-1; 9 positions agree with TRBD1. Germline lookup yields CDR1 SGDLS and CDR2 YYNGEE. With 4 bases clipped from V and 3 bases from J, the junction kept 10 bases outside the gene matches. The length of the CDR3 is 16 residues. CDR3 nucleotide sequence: TGTGCCAGCAGCTCCGGGACAGGGAATAGAGACACTGAAGCTTTCTTT. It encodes CASSSGTGNRDTEAFF.

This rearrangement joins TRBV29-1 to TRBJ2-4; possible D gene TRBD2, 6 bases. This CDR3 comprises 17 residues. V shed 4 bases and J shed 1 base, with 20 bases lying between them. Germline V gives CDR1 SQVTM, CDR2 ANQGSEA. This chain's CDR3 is CSVAFSGEPRAKNIQYF. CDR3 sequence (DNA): TGCAGCGTTGCTTTTAGCGGCGAACCTCGGGCCAAAAACATTCAGTACTTC.

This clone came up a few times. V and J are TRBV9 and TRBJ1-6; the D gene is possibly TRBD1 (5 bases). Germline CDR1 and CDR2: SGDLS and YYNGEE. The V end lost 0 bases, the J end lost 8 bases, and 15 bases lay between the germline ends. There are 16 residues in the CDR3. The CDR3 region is CASSVGGQGEDSPLHF. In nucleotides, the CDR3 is TGTGCCAGCAGCGTAGGGGGCCAGGGTGAGGATTCACCCCTCCACTTT. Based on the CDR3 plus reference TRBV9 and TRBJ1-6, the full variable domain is DSGVTQTPKHLITATGQRVTLRCSPRSGDLSVYWYQQSLDQGLQFLIQYYNGEERAKGNILERFSAQQFPDLHSELNLSSLELGDSALYFCASSVGGQGEDSPLHFGNGTRLTVT.

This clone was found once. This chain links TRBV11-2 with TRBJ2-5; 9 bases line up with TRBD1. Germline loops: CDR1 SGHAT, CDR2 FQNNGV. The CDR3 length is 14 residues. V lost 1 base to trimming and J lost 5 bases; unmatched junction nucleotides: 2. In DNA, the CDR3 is TGTGCCAGCAGCTTAGGGACAGGGGAGGAGACCCAGTACTTC. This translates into CASSLGTGEETQYF.